The 23 T cell receptor beta chains in this list originate from one sample, sequenced in a study of shared clonotypes between healthy human individuals (TCRdb year 2020). Library prep was done by the immunoSEQ multiplex PCR assay. The immuneACCESS repertoire file appears here via TCRdb, limited to in-frame rearrangements. These files lack a portion of the clones; in checked studies, under half of the deficit traces to unresolved V genes, and the cause of the others is not known. The sample table holds some 2,500,000 clones, of which more than 85% were seen once. The top ten constitute 0.36% of the sample. The source material was naive CD4+ T cells from PBMCs. Explained via the paper, the cell subset or site label denotes: CD45RA+ positively selected. These receptors all come from a man aged 18 to 30 in good health. Some clones in this sample may be carry-over from other donors' samples.

The chain uses TRBV11-2 and TRBJ2-6; no definite D call. There are 15 residues in the CDR3. V lost 5 bases and J lost 0, with 8 bases in between. CDR1 is SGHAT and CDR2 is FQNNGV in the germline V gene. CDR3 region: CASSSTNSGANVLTF. The CDR3 DNA sequence: TGTGCCAGCAGCAGTACCAACTCTGGGGCCAACGTCCTGACTTTC.

On this clone itself: Other DNA sequences of this sample code for an identical CDR3. This chain links TRBV2 with TRBJ1-4; D unclear. This CDR3 has 14 amino acids. The V gene lost 4 bases and the J gene lost 2 bases, with 8 bases spanning the gap. Per the germline V gene, CDR1 is SNHLY and CDR2 is FYNNEI. The CDR3 reads CASSARTTNEKLFF. Here the CDR3 DNA reads TGTGCCAGCAGTGCCCGCACCACTAATGAAAAACTGTTTTTT.

J is TRBJ1-2 and V is TRBV2, with unresolved D. CDR1 is SNHLY and CDR2 is FYNNEI in the germline V gene. This CDR3 spans 16 amino acids. V was pared by 6 bases and J by 1 base, with 18 bases between. CDR3 loop: CASRIGPSGLNYGYTF. CDR3 sequence (DNA): TGTGCCAGCAGGATAGGCCCCTCCGGGCTTAACTATGGCTACACCTTC.

This rearrangement joins TRBV19 to TRBJ2-1, with D possibly matching TRBD2 (5 bases). The ends were cut back, 7 bases at V and 5 bases at J, with 15 bases in the middle. Germline CDR1 and CDR2: LNHDA and SQIVND (reference sequence). The CDR3 extends over 14 amino acids. This chain's CDR3 is CASKLSGRNNEQFF. CDR3 coding DNA: TGTGCCAGTAAGCTCAGCGGTAGGAACAATGAGCAGTTCTTC.

V gene TRBV18 combines with J gene TRBJ2-6; maybe TRBD1 (6 bases). Deletions cut 8 bases from V and 2 bases from J, with 13 bases between. CDR3 length equals 15 residues. Germline V gives CDR1 KGHSH, CDR2 LQKENI. The CDR3 DNA reads TGTGCCAGCACCGGACAGACCCCTGGGGCCAACGTCCTGACTTTC. This gives the protein CASTGQTPGANVLTF.

The chain uses TRBV5-1 and TRBJ1-5; no definite D call. The V gene's germline CDR1 is SGHRS and CDR2 YFSETQ. The CDR3 covers 15 residues. V lost 1 base and J lost 1, with 9 bases in between. The CDR3 bases are TGCGCCAGCAGCTTGATGGGTCACAGCAATCAGCCCCAGCATTTT. It specifies CASSLMGHSNQPQHF.

The chain carries TRBV27 and TRBJ1-2; 7 nucleotides agree with TRBD1. The V gene's germline CDR1 is MNHEY and CDR2 SMNVEV (reference sequence). Trimming took 2 bases from V and 0 from J; bases not matched to a gene: 6. The CDR3 is 16 residues long. The CDR3 coding sequence is TGTGCCAGCAGTTTACTCCGACAGGGCGCTAACTATGGCTACACCTTC. Protein product: CASSLLRQGANYGYTF.

The chain is built from TRBV28 and TRBJ2-5; 10 bases map to TRBD1. With 5 bases clipped from V and 6 bases from J, the junction kept 18 bases outside the gene matches. Germline V lookup: CDR1 MDHEN, CDR2 SYDVKM. The CDR3 consists of 18 residues. CDR3 loop: CASSPQSLGQGNKKTQYF. The DNA for the CDR3 is TGTGCCAGCAGTCCCCAAAGCCTGGGACAGGGGAATAAGAAGACCCAGTACTTC.

The V and J genes are TRBV18 and TRBJ2-4; D is ambiguous. With 2 bases removed from V and 1 base from J, the gap between germline ends came to 6 bases. Germline CDR1 and CDR2: KGHSH and LQKENI. This CDR3 has 14 amino acids. The CDR3 region has the DNA TGTGCCAGCTCACCATTGGGGGCCAAAAACATTCAGTACTTC. Amino acids: CASSPLGAKNIQYF. Supplemented by reference TRBV18 and TRBJ2-4, the full variable domain reads NAGVMQNPRHLVRRRGQEARLRCSPMKGHSHVYWYRQLPEEGLKFMVYLQKENIIDESGMPKERFSAEFPKEGPSILRIQQVVRGDSAAYFCASSPLGAKNIQYFGAGTRLSVL.

The rearrangement joins TRBV12-5 to TRBJ2-3, with D unclear. The V gene's germline CDR1 is LGHNT and CDR2 FRNRAP. The CDR3 has 13 amino acids. V was clipped by 3 bases and J by 6 bases, with 10 bases between them. CDR3 DNA sequence: TGTGCTAGTGGTTTCGGGCCCGGGGATACGCAGTATTTT. Amino acids: CASGFGPGDTQYF. Using reference TRBV12-5 and TRBJ2-3 for the parts outside the CDR3, the full variable domain is DARVTQTPRHKVTEMGQEVTMRCQPILGHNTVFWYRQTMMQGLELLAYFRNRAPLDDSGMPKDRFSAEMPDATLATLKIQPSEPRDSAVYFCASGFGPGDTQYFGPGTRLTVL.

Note on this clone: In the same sample, other DNA sequences code for this CDR3. The genes are TRBV5-1 and TRBJ1-1; 8 bases fit TRBD1. CDR3 length equals 13 residues. V trimming: 1 base; J trimming: 4 bases; junction bases outside the gene matches: 0. CDR1 is SGHRS and CDR2 is YFSETQ in the germline V gene. CDR3 protein: CASSLQGATEAFF. The CDR3 nucleotides are TGCGCCAGCAGCTTGCAGGGGGCCACTGAAGCTTTCTTT.

The rearrangement uses TRBV4-1 and TRBJ1-2; a possible D gene is TRBD1 (6 bases). The CDR3 is 14 residues long. Germline CDR1 and CDR2: MGHRA and YSYEKL. Trimming shortened V by 4 bases and J by 4 bases, and 13 bases separated the two germline ends. Written as DNA, the CDR3 is TGCGCCAGCAGCCCCGCAGGGGAAACCTATGGCTACACCTTC. Translating gives CASSPAGETYGYTF.

V and J are TRBV20-1 and TRBJ2-2; no firm D call. The CDR3 has 10 residues. The germline CDR1 and CDR2 sequences are DFQATT and SNEGSKA (reference sequence). V lost 4 bases to trimming and J lost 7 bases, with 4 bases between them. The CDR3 bases are TGCAGTGCTAAAAGCGGGGAGCTGTTTTTT. Protein product: CSAKSGELFF.

The CDR3 DNA reads TGTGCCAGCAGTCTAGGACAGGGAAATGGGCTTAACTATGGCTACACCTTC. Amino acid sequence: CASSLGQGNGLNYGYTF. The chain recombines TRBV7-9 with TRBJ1-2; TRBD1 matches 8 bases. Unmatched junction bases numbered 13, after V lost 6 bases and J lost 1 base. The CDR3 covers 17 residues. From germline, CDR1 is SEHNR and CDR2 FQNEAQ (reference sequence).

This clone is a singleton in its sample. The DNA for the CDR3 is TGTGCCAGCATCCCCCCGGGACAGGTCACTGAAGCTTTCTTT. As protein: CASIPPGQVTEAFF. The chain recombines TRBV6-5 with TRBJ1-1; TRBD1 matches 8 bases. The CDR3 spans 14 residues. J was trimmed by 4 bases and V by 7 bases; bases with no gene match: 8. CDR1 MNHEY and CDR2 SVGAGI come from the germline V gene.

The chain is built from TRBV5-4 and TRBJ2-3, with TRBD1 identical over 7 bases. The V gene's germline CDR1 is SGHNT and CDR2 YYREEE (reference sequence). The CDR3 totals 15 residues. After removal of 3 bases from V and 2 bases from J, the junction contained 6 bases not matched to a gene. The CDR3 region is CASSSPGQTTDTQYF. The CDR3 DNA reads TGTGCCAGCAGCTCACCGGGACAGACCACAGATACGCAGTATTTT.

The chain couples TRBV5-4 to TRBJ2-5, with TRBD1 identical over 9 bases. The J segment lost 5 bases and the V segment lost 4 bases, leaving 9 bases of the junction unmatched. This CDR3 comprises 15 residues. CDR1 is SGHNT, CDR2 YYREEE, per germline (reference sequence). For the CDR3, the DNA is TGTGCCAGCAGCATGGGACAGGGATTACGGGAGACCCAGTACTTC. Amino acid sequence: CASSMGQGLRETQYF.

On this clone: The CDR3 end shows no conserved phenylalanine or tryptophan, and so a read error is likely. It is unclear where the CDR3 begins or ends on the DNA, so no DNA is shown, and the CDR3 is as TCRdb lists it. The chain has TRBV5-8 and TRBJ1-1. Per germline, CDR1 SGHTS and CDR2 YDEGEE. The CDR3 is 11 amino acids long, termini counted. The chain's CDR3 is CASSLSRDWCI.

J is TRBJ2-5 and V is TRBV10-3, with 7 bases that match TRBD1. The junction had 12 bases not matched to a gene; V was cut back by 8 bases and J by 3 bases. This CDR3 spans 15 amino acids. CDR1 ENHRY and CDR2 SYGVKD come from the germline V gene. The DNA of the CDR3 is TGTGCCATCTCCCGGGATACAGGGGTCGAAGAGACCCAGTACTTC. Translating gives CAISRDTGVEETQYF.

The V and J genes are TRBV19 and TRBJ2-3; 16 nucleotides align to TRBD2. The CDR3 covers 16 residues. V lost 4 bases to trimming and J lost 5 bases; unmatched junction nucleotides: 3. Germline V gives CDR1 LNHDA, CDR2 SQIVND (reference sequence). The CDR3 region has the DNA TGTGCCAGTAGTACCGGGACTAGCGGGAGGGTAGATACGCAGTATTTT. Translating gives CASSTGTSGRVDTQYF.

The gene calls are TRBV6-1 and TRBJ1-2; D perhaps matches TRBD1 (6 bases). V lost 8 bases and J lost 3, with 10 bases in between. CDR1 and CDR2 from the germline V gene are MNHNS and SASEGT. The CDR3 spans 12 residues. CDR3 protein: CASRGTHYGYTF. The DNA of the CDR3 is TGTGCCAGCCGCGGGACACACTATGGCTACACCTTC.

This sequence joins TRBV29-1 and TRBJ1-1; D is uncertain. This CDR3 spans 12 amino acids. V was clipped by 4 bases and J by 11 bases, with 17 bases between them. Germline V gene data show CDR1 as SQVTM and CDR2 as ANQGSEA. CDR3 nucleotides: TGCAGCGTTGTCTGGGCAGATGGGGTGGCTTTCTTT. Translated: CSVVWADGVAFF.

The V and J genes are TRBV5-1 and TRBJ2-2; a weak D match, TRBD1 (6 bases). V was clipped by 5 bases and J by 1 base, with 15 bases between them. CDR3 length equals 16 residues. The germline gives CDR1 SGHRS, CDR2 YFSETQ. In DNA, the CDR3 is TGCGCCAGCAGACAGGGTTCTAACGGGAACACCGGGGAGCTGTTTTTT. It translates to CASRQGSNGNTGELFF.